The 8 T cell receptor beta chains reported below all come from one sample, sequenced in a study of cytomegalovirus exposure and HLA in healthy donors. The PCR was carried out with 60 Vbeta primers and 13 Jbeta primers. Using immunoSEQ multiplex PCR, the repertoire was profiled, and TCRdb retains in-frame clones only, with some absent. The repertoire holds about 150,000 clones, around 75% seen once, with under 4% in the top ten. The sample comprised PBMCs. These receptors originate from a human donor in good health.

The chain joins TRBV25-1 to TRBJ1-1; 8 positions agree with TRBD1. V was clipped by 7 bases and J by 5 bases; unmatched bases: 6. This CDR3 region has 13 residues. The V gene's germline CDR1 is MGHDK and CDR2 SYGVNS. In nucleotides, the CDR3 is TGTGCCAGCAAGGACAGGGCCTCAACTGAAGCTTTCTTT. It is translated as CASKDRASTEAFF.

V and J are TRBV19 and TRBJ1-5; D might be TRBD1 (6 bases). The V gene's germline CDR1 is LNHDA and CDR2 SQIVND (reference sequence). Trimming cost V 5 bases and J 3 bases, with 14 bases left between them. The CDR3 has 15 amino acids. CDR3 in amino acids: CASSLQTGANQPQHF. CDR3 coding DNA: TGTGCCAGTAGTCTCCAGACAGGTGCCAATCAGCCCCAGCATTTT.

The chain combines TRBV19 with TRBJ1-1; 8 nucleotides line up with TRBD1. The junction had 5 bases not matched to a gene; V was cut back by 4 bases and J by 1 base. This CDR3 contains 15 residues. Germline CDR1 LNHDA, CDR2 SQIVND (reference sequence). The CDR3 nucleotides are TGTGCCAGTAGTAGGGGACAGGTGACGAACACTGAAGCTTTCTTT. It yields the protein CASSRGQVTNTEAFF.

This clone was recorded a few times. The J gene is TRBJ2-1, the V gene TRBV5-5; 11 nucleotides agree with TRBD2. CDR1 and CDR2 from the germline V gene are SGHKS and YYEKEE (reference sequence). Unmatched junction bases numbered 6, after V lost 1 base and J lost 9 bases. The length of the CDR3 is 15 residues. In DNA form, the CDR3 reads TGTGCCAGCAGCTTGACTAGCGGGAGACTAGGTGAGCAGTTCTTC. Translated: CASSLTSGRLGEQFF.

The chain combines TRBV5-4 with TRBJ1-1; D is possibly TRBD1 (6 bases). V gave up 4 bases and J gave up 8 bases, with 15 bases separating them. CDR3 size: 13 residues. CDR1 is SGHNT, CDR2 YYREEE, per germline (reference sequence). For the CDR3, the DNA is TGTGCCAGCAGCCTGAGACAGGAACTCGAAGCTTTCTTT. Protein: CASSLRQELEAFF.

This clone was counted between two and nine times. The chain has TRBV15 and TRBJ2-3; D remains unclear. This CDR3 is built from 13 residues. CDR1 LNHNV and CDR2 YYDKDF come from the germline V gene (reference sequence). V lost 6 bases to trimming and J lost 0 bases, with 7 bases between them. The CDR3 reads CATSHSSTDTQYF. The CDR3 nucleotides are TGTGCCACCAGTCATAGCAGCACAGATACGCAGTATTTT.

V is TRBV6-1 and J is TRBJ2-1, with 12 positions matching TRBD2. Unmatched junction bases numbered 4, after V lost 3 bases and J lost 4 bases. Germline-derived CDR1 and CDR2 are MNHNS and SASEGT. The CDR3 spans 16 residues. CDR3 DNA: TGTGCCAGCAGTGACCGGACTAGCGGGGCGTACAATGAGCAGTTCTTC. It encodes CASSDRTSGAYNEQFF.

The chain is built from TRBV5-4 and TRBJ1-1, with no clear D. The germline gives CDR1 SGHNT, CDR2 YYREEE (reference sequence). The CDR3 has 13 amino acids. Trimming took off 9 bases at V and 4 bases at J, with 16 bases between the two ends. CDR3 protein: CATDWVPGTEAFF. The CDR3 bases are TGTGCCACGGACTGGGTTCCCGGCACTGAAGCTTTCTTT.